This T cell receptor beta chain was identified during a study of cytomegalovirus exposure and HLA in healthy donors. Study context: A subsequent analysis stated that the 100 to 150 validation repertoires were run on the same platform as the approximately 610 first-cohort repertoires.

The CDR3 spans 15 residues. The ends were cut back, 10 bases at V and 5 bases at J, with 21 bases in the middle. Germline V gene sequence: CDR1 LNHDA, CDR2 SQIVND (reference sequence). Using immunoSEQ multiplex PCR, the repertoire was profiled, and TCRdb retains in-frame clones only, with some absent. The sample contains 200,000 or so clones, 65% to 90% of which appear only once. The sequence was obtained from a woman younger than 45 in good health and CMV-seropositive. Sequences were obtained from PBMCs. The chain carries TRBV19 and TRBJ2-1, with D perhaps TRBD2 (5 bases). CDR3 DNA: TGTGCCACCTTAAAGGGTGAGGGCCTTAACAATGAGCAGTTCTTC. Amino acids: CATLKGEGLNNEQFF.